A selection of T cell receptor beta chains follows, all from one sample in a study of naive and memory T cell subsets. One entry per CDR3 protein results from TCRdb running MiXCR on the 5' RACE reads. The sample yields approximately 52,000 distinct CDR3 sequences, around 5% seen once. These receptors all stem from a female donor in good health. The CDR3 runs from the conserved cysteine through the conserved F or W. A D gene is named only where the DNA matches it firmly. Clone size is not always given. Where it is, it says once, few, many or a class for expanded clones.

j_call: TRBJ2-7
d_call: TRBD1
cdr3_length: 19
v_call: TRBV27
clone_size: many
cdr3_aa: CASSPAGQGGPSLPNEQYF
cdr3_nt: TGTGCCAGCAGTCCCGCCGGACAGGGGGGGCCAAGCCTTCCCAACGAGCAGTACTTC

j_call: TRBJ2-3
d_call: .
cdr3_length: 13
v_call: TRBV20-1
clone_size: many
cdr3_aa: CSAQPANVVTQYF
cdr3_nt: TGCAGTGCTCAGCCTGCTAACGTAGTTACGCAGTATTTT

j_call: TRBJ2-2
d_call: TRBD2
cdr3_length: 15
v_call: TRBV10-3
clone_size: many
cdr3_aa: CAIGSGRLNTGELFF
cdr3_nt: TGTGCCATCGGGAGCGGGAGGCTGAACACCGGGGAGCTGTTTTTT

j_call: TRBJ2-1
d_call: TRBD1
cdr3_length: 14
v_call: TRBV12-3/TRBV12-4
clone_size: many
cdr3_aa: CASSLVDRANEQFF
cdr3_nt: TGTGCCAGCAGTTTAGTCGACAGGGCAAATGAGCAGTTCTTC

j_call: TRBJ2-2
d_call: .
cdr3_length: 14
v_call: TRBV20-1
clone_size: many
cdr3_aa: CSAARVSPTGELFF
cdr3_nt: TGCAGTGCTGCCCGGGTTAGCCCCACCGGGGAGCTGTTTTTT

j_call: TRBJ2-1
d_call: TRBD2
cdr3_length: 15
v_call: TRBV10-1
clone_size: many
cdr3_aa: CASSETSGRHNEQFF
cdr3_nt: TGCGCCAGCAGTGAGACTAGCGGGAGGCACAATGAGCAGTTCTTC

j_call: TRBJ2-7
d_call: TRBD1
cdr3_length: 16
v_call: TRBV3-1
clone_size: many
cdr3_aa: CASSRDPGTVSYEQYF
cdr3_nt: TGTGCCAGCAGTCGGGACCCCGGGACAGTTTCCTACGAGCAGTACTTC

j_call: TRBJ2-2
d_call: .
cdr3_length: 14
v_call: TRBV30
clone_size: many
cdr3_aa: CAWSLGLNTGELFF
cdr3_nt: TGTGCCTGGAGTTTGGGCCTAAACACCGGGGAGCTGTTTTTT

j_call: TRBJ1-1
d_call: .
cdr3_length: 15
v_call: TRBV29-1
clone_size: many
cdr3_aa: CSVGVVGRSNTEAFF
cdr3_nt: TGCAGCGTTGGGGTGGTCGGGCGGTCGAACACTGAAGCTTTCTTT

j_call: TRBJ2-1
d_call: TRBD1
cdr3_length: 14
v_call: TRBV5-1
clone_size: many
cdr3_aa: CASSLAGGGNEQFF
cdr3_nt: TGCGCCAGCAGCTTGGCAGGGGGCGGGAATGAGCAGTTCTTC

j_call: TRBJ2-7
d_call: TRBD2
cdr3_length: 16
v_call: TRBV5-1
clone_size: few
cdr3_aa: CASSTVTSGATYEQYF
cdr3_nt: TGCGCCAGCAGCACGGTTACTAGCGGGGCCACCTACGAGCAGTACTTC

j_call: TRBJ1-6
d_call: TRBD1
cdr3_length: 16
v_call: TRBV29-1
clone_size: many
cdr3_aa: CSVEDRDRVEDSPLHF
cdr3_nt: TGCAGCGTTGAAGACCGGGACAGGGTTGAGGATTCACCCCTCCACTTT

j_call: TRBJ2-5
d_call: .
cdr3_length: 14
v_call: TRBV5-5
clone_size: few
cdr3_aa: CASSFYGLQETQYF
cdr3_nt: TGTGCCAGCAGCTTCTATGGACTCCAGGAGACCCAGTACTTC

j_call: TRBJ2-3
d_call: TRBD2
cdr3_length: 16
v_call: TRBV28
clone_size: many
cdr3_aa: CASSPEGLAVTDTQYF
cdr3_nt: TGTGCCAGCAGTCCCGAAGGACTAGCGGTCACAGATACGCAGTATTTT

j_call: TRBJ2-7
d_call: TRBD2
cdr3_length: 13
v_call: TRBV14
clone_size: many
cdr3_aa: CASSRREGYEQYF
cdr3_nt: TGTGCCAGCAGCCGACGGGAGGGCTACGAGCAGTACTTC

j_call: TRBJ1-2
d_call: TRBD1
cdr3_length: 14
v_call: TRBV18
clone_size: many
cdr3_aa: CASSRTGGGDGYTF
cdr3_nt: TGTGCCAGCTCACGTACAGGGGGCGGAGATGGCTACACCTTC

j_call: TRBJ1-1
d_call: TRBD1
cdr3_length: 14
v_call: TRBV6-5
clone_size: many
cdr3_aa: CASGNRGPRTEAFF
cdr3_nt: TGTGCCAGCGGTAACAGGGGGCCGCGGACTGAAGCTTTCTTT

j_call: TRBJ1-1
d_call: TRBD1
cdr3_length: 14
v_call: TRBV6-5
clone_size: few
cdr3_aa: CASRRDRVFPEAFF
cdr3_nt: TGTGCCAGCAGGCGGGACAGGGTCTTTCCTGAAGCTTTCTTT

j_call: TRBJ2-1
d_call: TRBD2
cdr3_length: 12
v_call: TRBV6-2/TRBV6-3
clone_size: few
cdr3_aa: CGCGSSYNEQFF
cdr3_nt: TGTGGTTGCGGGAGCTCCTACAATGAGCAGTTCTTC

j_call: TRBJ2-5
d_call: TRBD1
cdr3_length: 19
v_call: TRBV7-6
clone_size: .
cdr3_aa: CASRQTGGAFGWGQETQYF
cdr3_nt: TGTGCCAGCAGACAGACAGGGGGCGCGTTCGGTTGGGGTCAAGAGACCCAGTACTTC

j_call: TRBJ1-1
d_call: .
cdr3_length: 14
v_call: TRBV29-1
clone_size: many
cdr3_aa: CSVVLEVWNTEAFF
cdr3_nt: TGCAGCGTTGTCTTGGAGGTCTGGAACACTGAAGCTTTCTTT

j_call: TRBJ2-3
d_call: TRBD2
cdr3_length: 14
v_call: TRBV28
clone_size: many
cdr3_aa: CATLLSGRGDTQYF
cdr3_nt: TGTGCCACCCTGCTTAGCGGGAGGGGAGATACGCAGTATTTT

j_call: TRBJ1-1
d_call: .
cdr3_length: 14
v_call: TRBV18
clone_size: many
cdr3_aa: CASSPIEKGTEAFF
cdr3_nt: TGTGCCAGCTCACCAATCGAGAAGGGCACTGAAGCTTTCTTT

j_call: TRBJ2-7
d_call: .
cdr3_length: 13
v_call: TRBV5-1
clone_size: many
cdr3_aa: CASSLAPEYEQYF
cdr3_nt: TGCGCCAGCAGCTTGGCGCCGGAGTACGAGCAGTACTTC

j_call: TRBJ1-2
d_call: .
cdr3_length: 15
v_call: TRBV20-1
clone_size: many
cdr3_aa: CSARDLIANNYGYTF
cdr3_nt: TGCAGTGCTAGAGATCTAATTGCGAATAACTATGGCTACACCTTC

j_call: TRBJ2-7
d_call: TRBD1
cdr3_length: 14
v_call: TRBV30
clone_size: .
cdr3_aa: CAWDRGMVTYEQYF
cdr3_nt: TGTGCCTGGGACAGGGGCATGGTGACCTACGAGCAGTACTTC

j_call: TRBJ1-6
d_call: .
cdr3_length: 14
v_call: TRBV20-1
clone_size: many
cdr3_aa: CSARSGPYNSPLHF
cdr3_nt: TGCAGTGCTAGATCGGGGCCTTATAATTCACCCCTCCACTTT

j_call: TRBJ2-1
d_call: TRBD2
cdr3_length: 19
v_call: TRBV27
clone_size: many
cdr3_aa: CASSTSPRSGRAYHNEQFF
cdr3_nt: TGTGCCAGCAGCACCTCACCGCGAAGCGGGAGGGCCTACCACAATGAGCAGTTCTTC

j_call: TRBJ2-3
d_call: TRBD2
cdr3_length: 16
v_call: TRBV7-6
clone_size: .
cdr3_aa: CASSLIAGGLTDTQYF
cdr3_nt: TGTGCCAGCAGCTTAATAGCGGGAGGGCTCACAGATACGCAGTATTTT

j_call: TRBJ2-3
d_call: .
cdr3_length: 16
v_call: TRBV28
clone_size: few
cdr3_aa: CASSFFNRLLTDTQYF
cdr3_nt: TGTGCCAGCAGTTTCTTCAACAGACTTCTTACAGATACGCAGTATTTT

j_call: TRBJ2-4
d_call: .
cdr3_length: 15
v_call: TRBV19
clone_size: many
cdr3_aa: CASSIQKQGGNIQYF
cdr3_nt: TGTGCCAGTAGTATTCAAAAACAGGGCGGAAACATTCAGTACTTC

j_call: TRBJ2-3
d_call: TRBD2
cdr3_length: 16
v_call: TRBV29-1
clone_size: few
cdr3_aa: CSVDGREGTSTDTQYF
cdr3_nt: TGCAGCGTTGATGGGAGGGAGGGGACTAGCACAGATACGCAGTATTTT

j_call: TRBJ2-1
d_call: TRBD2
cdr3_length: 14
v_call: TRBV29-1
clone_size: many
cdr3_aa: CSALRTSLEGEQFF
cdr3_nt: TGCAGCGCCCTCCGGACTAGCTTGGAGGGTGAGCAGTTCTTC

j_call: TRBJ2-5
d_call: .
cdr3_length: 11
v_call: TRBV12-3/TRBV12-4
clone_size: many
cdr3_aa: CASTGRETQYF
cdr3_nt: TGTGCCAGCACAGGCCGGGAGACCCAGTACTTC

j_call: TRBJ2-3
d_call: .
cdr3_length: 15
v_call: TRBV5-1
clone_size: many
cdr3_aa: CASSLFLAGTDTQYF
cdr3_nt: TGCGCCAGCAGCTTGTTCTTGGCAGGAACAGATACGCAGTATTTT

j_call: TRBJ2-1
d_call: TRBD2
cdr3_length: 16
v_call: TRBV4-2
clone_size: many
cdr3_aa: CASTELAGGTYNEQFF
cdr3_nt: TGTGCCAGCACCGAGCTAGCGGGAGGGACCTACAATGAGCAGTTCTTC

j_call: TRBJ2-1
d_call: .
cdr3_length: 12
v_call: TRBV24-1
clone_size: many
cdr3_aa: CATSVTHNEQFF
cdr3_nt: TGTGCCACCAGTGTCACACACAATGAGCAGTTCTTC

j_call: TRBJ2-7
d_call: .
cdr3_length: 11
v_call: TRBV4-1
clone_size: many
cdr3_aa: CASSQDYEQYF
cdr3_nt: TGCGCCAGCAGCCAAGACTACGAGCAGTACTTC

j_call: TRBJ2-3
d_call: .
cdr3_length: 17
v_call: TRBV6-1
clone_size: many
cdr3_aa: CASSESGSGPSTDTQYF
cdr3_nt: TGTGCCAGCAGTGAATCCGGGTCGGGACCCAGCACAGATACGCAGTATTTT

j_call: TRBJ1-5
d_call: .
cdr3_length: 12
v_call: TRBV28
clone_size: many
cdr3_aa: CASLAFNQPQHF
cdr3_nt: TGTGCCAGCTTGGCTTTCAATCAGCCCCAGCATTTT

j_call: TRBJ2-1
d_call: TRBD2
cdr3_length: 14
v_call: TRBV24-1
clone_size: .
cdr3_aa: CATRASGRDNEQFF
cdr3_nt: TGTGCCACCAGGGCTAGCGGGAGGGACAATGAGCAGTTCTTC

j_call: TRBJ2-1
d_call: TRBD2
cdr3_length: 15
v_call: TRBV7-2
clone_size: many
cdr3_aa: CASSQMGTSGNEQFF
cdr3_nt: TGTGCCAGCAGCCAAATGGGGACTAGCGGCAATGAGCAGTTCTTC

j_call: TRBJ2-1
d_call: TRBD2
cdr3_length: 17
v_call: TRBV24-1
clone_size: many
cdr3_aa: CATSDLGSGPTPREQFF
cdr3_nt: TGTGCCACCAGTGATTTGGGTAGCGGGCCCACCCCTCGTGAGCAGTTCTTC

j_call: TRBJ2-5
d_call: .
cdr3_length: 12
v_call: TRBV5-1
clone_size: many
cdr3_aa: CASSVEEETQYF
cdr3_nt: TGCGCCAGCAGTGTGGAGGAAGAGACCCAGTACTTC

j_call: TRBJ1-1
d_call: .
cdr3_length: 15
v_call: TRBV6-2/TRBV6-3
clone_size: many
cdr3_aa: CASSGRQALNTEAFF
cdr3_nt: TGTGCCAGCAGTGGCCGACAGGCACTGAACACTGAAGCTTTCTTT